This T cell receptor (beta chain) derives from a study of blood T cell repertoires in COVID-19 (dated by TCRdb to 2018 to 2021). Study-wide context: Samples from collaborators originated in the United States, Italy and Spain and spanned both the acute and convalescent phases of COVID-19. The prospective study material was composed of cDNA or gDNA derived from T cells, B-cell-depleted T cells, or PBMCs. Subjects who had been exposed to COVID-19, were actively infected with it, or had recovered from it provided the deeply sampled blood TCRbeta repertoires that made up the dataset. A freely available public database, intended as a resource for researchers studying the immune response to SARS-CoV-2, is where the repertoires were released. The samples were drawn from two sources: the first 160 participants of the ongoing ImmuneRACE study, and about 1,300 subjects contributed by 6 global collaborators. Sample metadata almost always included a de-identified subject ID, COVID-19 status, age in years and sex. HLA class I and class II types, where available, came from metadata supplied by the sample provider rather than from assay-based typing. General study outcomes and caveats: The amount of clinical and demographic metadata varied by source and participant and was provided uncurated.

TCRbeta CDR3 regions were amplified from genomic DNA using the immunoSEQ Assay, a bias-controlled multiplex PCR. The authors processed their data as follows. The number of nucleated cells in each sample was estimated from the amplification of reference gene primers within the assay. Sequence reads were collapsed and filtered to measure the absolute abundance of every unique TCRbeta CDR3 rearrangement. For each sample, productive Simpson clonality was calculated by taking the square root of Simpson's diversity index across productive rearrangements. The clones in this table, taken by TCRdb from immuneACCESS, are in-frame only. Not every clone is retained; where verified, under half of the shortfall comes from an unresolved V gene, and the cause of the rest is unknown. V and J calls and clone size follow that table, whereas D and trimming were derived from the DNA. In this sample the table shows 250,000 to 300,000 clones, about nine tenths of which occur a single time. About an eighth of the sample lies in the top ten.

One collaborating source in Seattle enrolled patients while the patients were actively infected and followed the patients over time throughout the course of disease. Whole blood was collected in K2EDTA tubes by collaborating institutions according to the institutions' own protocols. Collaborator samples were shipped for TCRbeta analysis as frozen whole blood, isolated PBMCs, or DNA extracted from either sample type. The germline V gene yields SGHRS for CDR1 and YFSETQ for CDR2. V loses 5 bases of germline sequence and J loses 4 bases, and the interval between the two ends is 18 bases. From cysteine to phenylalanine, the CDR3 is 15 amino acids long. This entry keeps only the CDR3 DNA: 45 bases, framed from base 1. Concerning this clone: Its antigen is not yet known. No much larger clonotype is one base removed from it; base qualities were not supplied.

This TCR came from a woman aged 30 to 39 with COVID-19, enrolled during active disease. The chain was built from TRBV5-1 and TRBJ1-1; confidence is insufficient to name the D gene. The sequenced sample was peripheral blood. Read as DNA, the sequence is TGCGCCAGCAGGAGCCTCCCCGGGGATAGCACTGAAGCTTTCTTT. Its coded protein is CASRSLPGDSTEAFF. Extended through the reference TRBV5-1 and TRBJ1-1 proteins, this CDR3 yields the full variable domain: KAGVTQTPRYLIKTRGQQVTLSCSPISGHRSVSWYQQTPGQGLQFLFEYFSETQRNKGNFPGRFSGRQFSNSRSEMNVSTLELGDSALYLCASRSLPGDSTEAFFGQGTRLTVV.